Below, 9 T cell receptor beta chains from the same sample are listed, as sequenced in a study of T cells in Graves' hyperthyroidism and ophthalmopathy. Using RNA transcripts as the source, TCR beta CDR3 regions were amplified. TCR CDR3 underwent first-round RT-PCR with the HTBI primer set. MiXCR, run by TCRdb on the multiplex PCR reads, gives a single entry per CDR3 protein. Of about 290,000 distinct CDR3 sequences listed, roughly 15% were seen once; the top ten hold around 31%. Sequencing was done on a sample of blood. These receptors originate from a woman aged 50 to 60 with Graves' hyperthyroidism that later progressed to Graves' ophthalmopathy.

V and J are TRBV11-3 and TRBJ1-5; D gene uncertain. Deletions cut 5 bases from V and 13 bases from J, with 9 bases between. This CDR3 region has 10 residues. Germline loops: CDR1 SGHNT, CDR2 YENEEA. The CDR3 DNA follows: TGTGCCAGCAGCCCGGGGAGGCAGCATTTT. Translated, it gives CASSPGRQHF.

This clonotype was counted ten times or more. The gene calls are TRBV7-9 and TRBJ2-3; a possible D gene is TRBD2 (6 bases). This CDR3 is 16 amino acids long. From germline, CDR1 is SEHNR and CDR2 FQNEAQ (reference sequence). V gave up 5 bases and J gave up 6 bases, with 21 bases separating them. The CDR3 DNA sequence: TGTGCCAGCAGCCTCTTGGGGCACGGGAGTACGGATACGCAGTATTTT. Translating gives CASSLLGHGSTDTQYF. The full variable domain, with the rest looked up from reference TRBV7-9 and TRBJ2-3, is DTGVSQNPRHKITKRGQNVTFRCDPISEHNRLYWYRQTLGQGPEFLTYFQNEAQLEKSRLLSDRFSAERPKGSFSTLEIQRTEQGDSAMYLCASSLLGHGSTDTQYFGPGTRLTVL.

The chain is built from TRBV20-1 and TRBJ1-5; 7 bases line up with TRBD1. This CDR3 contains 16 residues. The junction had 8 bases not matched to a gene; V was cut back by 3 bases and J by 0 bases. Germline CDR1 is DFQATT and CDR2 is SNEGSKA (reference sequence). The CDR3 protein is CSASPTGSGSNQPQHF. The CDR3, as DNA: TGCAGTGCTAGTCCGACAGGGTCGGGTAGCAATCAGCCCCAGCATTTT.

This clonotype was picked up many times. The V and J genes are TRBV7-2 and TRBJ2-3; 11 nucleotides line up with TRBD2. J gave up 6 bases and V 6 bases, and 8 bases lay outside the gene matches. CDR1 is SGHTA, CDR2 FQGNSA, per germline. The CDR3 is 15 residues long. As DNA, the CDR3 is TGTGCCAGCAGTCCCACTAGCGGGAGTCCGGATACGCAGTATTTT. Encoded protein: CASSPTSGSPDTQYF.

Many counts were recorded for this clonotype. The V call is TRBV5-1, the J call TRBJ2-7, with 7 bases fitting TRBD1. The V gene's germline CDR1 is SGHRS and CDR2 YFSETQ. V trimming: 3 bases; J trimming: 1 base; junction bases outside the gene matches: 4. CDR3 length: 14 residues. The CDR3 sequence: CASSSQGKSYEQYF. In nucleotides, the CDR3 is TGCGCCAGCAGCTCACAGGGGAAGTCCTACGAGCAGTACTTC.

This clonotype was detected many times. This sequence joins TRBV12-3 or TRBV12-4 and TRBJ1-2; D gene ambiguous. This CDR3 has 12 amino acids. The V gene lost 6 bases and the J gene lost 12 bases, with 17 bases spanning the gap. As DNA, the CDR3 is TGTGCCAGCAGGAGACCTGAAGGGCGGAACACCTTC. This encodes CASRRPEGRNTF.

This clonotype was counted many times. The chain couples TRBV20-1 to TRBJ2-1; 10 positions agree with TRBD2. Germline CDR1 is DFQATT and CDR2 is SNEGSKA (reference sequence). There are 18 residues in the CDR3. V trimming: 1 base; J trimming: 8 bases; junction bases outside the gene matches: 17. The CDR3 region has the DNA TGCAGTGCTAGAGGAGGGAGCCGGCCTAGCGGGAGTGAGGATGAGCAGTTCTTC. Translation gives CSARGGSRPSGSEDEQFF.

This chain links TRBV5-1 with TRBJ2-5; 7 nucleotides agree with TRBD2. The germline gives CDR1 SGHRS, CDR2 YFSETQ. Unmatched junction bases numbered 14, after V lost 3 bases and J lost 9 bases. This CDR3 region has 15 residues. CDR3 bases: TGCGCCAGCAGCTCGGAGACTAGCCGGGGCTCGGCCCAGTACTTC. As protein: CASSSETSRGSAQYF.

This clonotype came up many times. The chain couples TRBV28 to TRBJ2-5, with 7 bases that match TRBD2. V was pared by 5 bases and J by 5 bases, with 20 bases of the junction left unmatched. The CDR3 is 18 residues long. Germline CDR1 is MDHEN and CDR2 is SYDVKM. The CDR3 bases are TGTGCCAGCAGTCCCAAGGTCGGGGCGGGAGCGTACGTGGAGACCCAGTACTTC. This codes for CASSPKVGAGAYVETQYF.